The clone carrying this T cell receptor (beta chain) was observed a handful of times. Its antigen is still unknown. The data were obtained in a study of identical twins. TCRdb analysed the 5' RACE reads with MiXCR anew, one entry per CDR3 protein. Counted here are about 550,000 distinct CDR3 sequences, around 22% occurring once; the ten biggest clones make up roughly 0.5%. Points from the study as a whole: When twins shared out-of-frame alpha sequences, those sequences had excess low generation probability. There is a chance that invariant MAIT and iNKT cells partially muddied zero-insertion analyses. Abundant cord blood beta clonotypes carried fewer insertions; memory repertoires showed none.

Trimming pared 2 bases from V and 5 bases from J, leaving 14 bases between. This CDR3 is 15 amino acids long. CDR1 MNHNS and CDR2 SASEGT come from the germline V gene. These data were also filed under a second study, of yellow fever vaccine responses in identical twins.

The J gene is TRBJ2-3, the V gene TRBV6-1, with D perhaps matching TRBD1 (5 bases). The sequence was obtained from a woman under 30 in good health. Sequencing was done on a sample of CD4+ T cells sorted from blood. Here the CDR3 reads CASSEWSGKRDTQYF. The CDR3 bases are TGTGCCAGCAGTGAATGGTCAGGGAAGAGAGATACGCAGTATTTT.